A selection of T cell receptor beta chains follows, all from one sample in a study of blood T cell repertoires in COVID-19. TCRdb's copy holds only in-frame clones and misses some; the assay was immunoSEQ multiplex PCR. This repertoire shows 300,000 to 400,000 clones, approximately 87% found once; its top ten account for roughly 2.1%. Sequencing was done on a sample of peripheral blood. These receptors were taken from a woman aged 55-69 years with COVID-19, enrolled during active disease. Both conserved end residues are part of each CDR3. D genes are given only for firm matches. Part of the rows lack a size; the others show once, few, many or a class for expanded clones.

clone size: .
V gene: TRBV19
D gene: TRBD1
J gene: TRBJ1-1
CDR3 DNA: TGTGCCAGTAGGACTAGACAGGGGGCGTACACTGAAGCTTTCTTT
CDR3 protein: CASRTRQGAYTEAFF

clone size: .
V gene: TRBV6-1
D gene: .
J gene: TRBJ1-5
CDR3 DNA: TGTGCCAGCAGTGAATTAGCGGGACTGCTAATGTTT
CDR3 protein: CASSELAGLLMF

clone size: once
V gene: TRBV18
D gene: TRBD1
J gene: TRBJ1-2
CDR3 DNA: TGTGCCAGCTCACCCGCGACAGGGGGATCCTATGGCTACACCTTC
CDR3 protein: CASSPATGGSYGYTF

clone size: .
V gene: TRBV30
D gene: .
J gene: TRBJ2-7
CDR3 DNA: TGTGCCTGGGCCGGGAACACCTACGAGCAGTACTTC
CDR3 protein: CAWAGNTYEQYF

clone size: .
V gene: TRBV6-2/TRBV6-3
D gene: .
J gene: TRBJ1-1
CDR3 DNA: TGTGCCAGCAGTTACTCGTCAGGGGTGCGCGACACTGAAGCTTTCTTT
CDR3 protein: CASSYSSGVRDTEAFF

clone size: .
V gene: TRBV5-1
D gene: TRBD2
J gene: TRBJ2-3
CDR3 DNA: TGCGCCAGCAGCTTTAGCGGGATTTCAGATACGCAGTATTTT
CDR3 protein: CASSFSGISDTQYF

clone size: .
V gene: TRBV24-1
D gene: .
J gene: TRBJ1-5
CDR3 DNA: TGTGCCACCAGTGGACAGTTCAATCAGCCCCAGCATTTT
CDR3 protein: CATSGQFNQPQHF

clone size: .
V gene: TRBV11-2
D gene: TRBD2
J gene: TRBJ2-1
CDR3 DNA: TGTGCCAGCAGCCCCCGGACTAGCGCGGGTGAGCAGTTCTTC
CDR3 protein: CASSPRTSAGEQFF

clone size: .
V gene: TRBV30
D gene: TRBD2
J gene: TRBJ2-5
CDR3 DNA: TGTGCCTGGAGGAGCGGGGGGGCCCAAGAGACCCAGTACTTC
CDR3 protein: CAWRSGGAQETQYF

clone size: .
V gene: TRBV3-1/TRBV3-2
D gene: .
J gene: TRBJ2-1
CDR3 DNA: TGTGCCAGCAGCCAGGGCGGGGACAATGAGCAGTTCTTC
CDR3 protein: CASSQGGDNEQFF

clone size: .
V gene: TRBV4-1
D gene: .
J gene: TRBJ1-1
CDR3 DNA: TGCGCCAGCAGCCCTTTACTTGCGGGGAATCCAATGAACACTGAAGCTTTCTTT
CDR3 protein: CASSPLLAGNPMNTEAFF

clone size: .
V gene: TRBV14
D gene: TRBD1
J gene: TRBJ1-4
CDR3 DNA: TGTGCCAGCAGCCCCGGGACAGGGGGTTATAATGAAAAACTGTTTTTT
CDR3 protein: CASSPGTGGYNEKLFF

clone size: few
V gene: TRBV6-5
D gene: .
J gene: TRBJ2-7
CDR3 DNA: TGTGCCAGCCGAACGGAGCGGCCTCGTAGGGAGCAGTACTTC
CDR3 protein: CASRTERPRREQYF

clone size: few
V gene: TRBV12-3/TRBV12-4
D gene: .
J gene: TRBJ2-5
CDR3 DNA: TGTGCCAGCAGCTACTCCGGGGGAGAGACCCAGTACTTC
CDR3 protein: CASSYSGGETQYF

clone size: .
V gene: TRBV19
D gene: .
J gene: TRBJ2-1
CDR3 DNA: TGTGCCACCCAACCCCTCGGCTCCTACAATGAGCAGTTCTTC
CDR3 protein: CATQPLGSYNEQFF

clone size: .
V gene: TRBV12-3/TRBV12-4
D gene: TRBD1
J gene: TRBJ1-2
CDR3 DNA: TGTGCCAGCAGCCTCGGGACAGGGGCTGGCTACACCTTC
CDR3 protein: CASSLGTGAGYTF

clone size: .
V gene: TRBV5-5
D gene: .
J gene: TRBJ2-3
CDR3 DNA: TGTGCCAGCAGTCCCGGAACGGGGACTAGCACAGATACGCAGTATTTT
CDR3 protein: CASSPGTGTSTDTQYF

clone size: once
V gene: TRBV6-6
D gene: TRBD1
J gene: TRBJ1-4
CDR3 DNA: TGTGCCAGCAGTTACCGAACAGGGGGGAATGAAAAACTGTTTTTT
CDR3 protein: CASSYRTGGNEKLFF

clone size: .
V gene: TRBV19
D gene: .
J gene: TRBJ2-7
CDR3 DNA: TGTGCCAGTAGGTCGACTAGTGGCCCCTACGAGCAGTACTTC
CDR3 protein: CASRSTSGPYEQYF

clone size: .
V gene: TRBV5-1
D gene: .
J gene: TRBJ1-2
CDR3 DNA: TGCGCCAGCAGCCCGGACAACAAGTATGGCTACACCTTC
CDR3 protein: CASSPDNKYGYTF

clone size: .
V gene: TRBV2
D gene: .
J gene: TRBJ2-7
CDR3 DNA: TGTGCCAGCAGCCCAGGGAGGAACGAGCAGTACTTC
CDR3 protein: CASSPGRNEQYF

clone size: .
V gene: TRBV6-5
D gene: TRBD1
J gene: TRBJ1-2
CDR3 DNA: TGTGCCAGCAGTTCCCATCCGGGACAGGGATTGAATGGCTACACCTTC
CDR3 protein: CASSSHPGQGLNGYTF

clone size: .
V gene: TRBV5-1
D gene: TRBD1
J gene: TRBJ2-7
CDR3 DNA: TGCGCCAGCAGCTTGGCAGGGACAGGGGACTACGAGCAGTACTTC
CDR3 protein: CASSLAGTGDYEQYF

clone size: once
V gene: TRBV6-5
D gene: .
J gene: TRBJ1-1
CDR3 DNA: TGTGCCAGCAGCCCAATAATTTTTACAGGTCGGGCTTTCTTT
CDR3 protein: CASSPIIFTGRAFF

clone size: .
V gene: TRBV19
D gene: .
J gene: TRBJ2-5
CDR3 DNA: TGTGCCACTCGCCGGCAGGGACATCAAGAGACCCAGTACTTC
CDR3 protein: CATRRQGHQETQYF

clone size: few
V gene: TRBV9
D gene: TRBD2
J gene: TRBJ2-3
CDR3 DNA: TGTGCCAGCACCCGGACTAGCGGGGGGTCCCTCACAGATACGCAGTATTTT
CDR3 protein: CASTRTSGGSLTDTQYF

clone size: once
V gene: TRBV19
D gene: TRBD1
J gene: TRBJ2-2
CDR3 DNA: TGTGCCAGTAGGAACGACAGGGCCACCGGGGAGCTGTTTTTT
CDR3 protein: CASRNDRATGELFF

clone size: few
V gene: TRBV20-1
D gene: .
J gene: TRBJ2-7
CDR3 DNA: TGCAGTGCTAGTCGGGGCTACGAGCAGTACTTC
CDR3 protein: CSASRGYEQYF

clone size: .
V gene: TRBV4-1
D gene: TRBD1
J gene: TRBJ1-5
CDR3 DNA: TGCGCCAGCAGCCAAGAACGGCAGGGGGCTCAGCCCCAGCATTTT
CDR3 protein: CASSQERQGAQPQHF

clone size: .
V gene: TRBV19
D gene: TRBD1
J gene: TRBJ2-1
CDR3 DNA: TGTGCCAGCCACCAGCCCGGGACAGGGGCCATCAATGAGCAGTTCTTC
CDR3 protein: CASHQPGTGAINEQFF

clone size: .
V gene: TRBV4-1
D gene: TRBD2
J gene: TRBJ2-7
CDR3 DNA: TGCGCCAGCAGCCAAGGGCTAGCGGGACGTTACGAGCAGTACTTC
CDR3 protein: CASSQGLAGRYEQYF

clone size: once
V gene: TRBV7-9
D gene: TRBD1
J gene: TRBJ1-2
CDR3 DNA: TGTGCCAGCAGCATGGACAGGATTACGGGGCCCGCTAACTATGGCTACACCTTC
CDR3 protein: CASSMDRITGPANYGYTF

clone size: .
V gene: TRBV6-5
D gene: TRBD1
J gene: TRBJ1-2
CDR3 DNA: TGTGCCAGCAGCCCGGACAGGGGGGCTGGCTACACCTTC
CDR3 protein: CASSPDRGAGYTF

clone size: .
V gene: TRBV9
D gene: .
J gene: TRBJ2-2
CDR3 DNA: TGTGCCAGCAGCCCCCGTCAAGTAGCGCGTGGCACCGGGGAGCTGTTTTTT
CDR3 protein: CASSPRQVARGTGELFF

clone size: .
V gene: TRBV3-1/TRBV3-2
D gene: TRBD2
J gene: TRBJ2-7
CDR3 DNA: TGTGCCAGCAGCCAAGAACTAGCGGTGGCAACCTACGAGCAGTACTTC
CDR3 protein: CASSQELAVATYEQYF

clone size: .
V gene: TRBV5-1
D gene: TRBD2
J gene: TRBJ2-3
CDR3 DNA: TGCGCCAGCAGCTTGAGCGGGACCCCAAAAACGGGGGATACGCAGTATTTT
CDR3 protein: CASSLSGTPKTGDTQYF

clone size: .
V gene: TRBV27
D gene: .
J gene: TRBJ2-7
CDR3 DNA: TGTGCCAGCAAGAGGACAGCCAACGAGCAGTACTTC
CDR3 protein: CASKRTANEQYF

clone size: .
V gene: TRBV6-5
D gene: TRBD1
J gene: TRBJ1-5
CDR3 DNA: TGTGCCAGCACCACGGGGGCAGGGGGACAGCCCCAGCATTTT
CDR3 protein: CASTTGAGGQPQHF

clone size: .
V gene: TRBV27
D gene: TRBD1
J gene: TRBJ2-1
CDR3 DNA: TGTGCCAGCAGTTCCGACAGGGGGTCGTACAATGAGCAGTTCTTC
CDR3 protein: CASSSDRGSYNEQFF

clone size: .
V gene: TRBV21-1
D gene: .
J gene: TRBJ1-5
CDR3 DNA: TGTGCCAGCAGCAAAGGGGACAGGGGGCATAGCAATCAGCCCCAGCATTTT
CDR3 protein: CASSKGDRGHSNQPQHF

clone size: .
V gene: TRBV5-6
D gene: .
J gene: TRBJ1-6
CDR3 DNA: TGTGCCAGCAGCTATGGACGGGGAGGCCCACCCCTCCACTTT
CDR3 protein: CASSYGRGGPPLHF

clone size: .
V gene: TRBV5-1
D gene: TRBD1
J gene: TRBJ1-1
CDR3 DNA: TGCGCCAGCAGCTCGGGACAGCCGAACACTGAAGCTTTCTTT
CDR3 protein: CASSSGQPNTEAFF

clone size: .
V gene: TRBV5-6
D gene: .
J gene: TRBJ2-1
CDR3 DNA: TGTGCCAGCAGCCGTCCAGACTCCTACAATGAGCAGTTCTTC
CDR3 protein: CASSRPDSYNEQFF

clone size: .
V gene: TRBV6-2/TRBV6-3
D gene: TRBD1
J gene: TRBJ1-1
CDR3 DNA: TGTGCCAGCAGCCAGCCGACAGGGAGAGACACTGAAGCTTTCTTT
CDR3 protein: CASSQPTGRDTEAFF

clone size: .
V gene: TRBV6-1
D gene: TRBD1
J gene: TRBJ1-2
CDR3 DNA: TGTGCCAGCAGTGAATGGTGGACAGGGGGCGATGGCTACACCTTC
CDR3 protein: CASSEWWTGGDGYTF

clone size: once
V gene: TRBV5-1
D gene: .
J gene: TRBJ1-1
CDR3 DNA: TGCGCCAGCAGCTTGGGCGTGAACACTGAAGCTTTCTTT
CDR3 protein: CASSLGVNTEAFF

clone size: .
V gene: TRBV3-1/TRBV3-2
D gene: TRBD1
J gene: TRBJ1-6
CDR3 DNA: TGTGCCAGCAGCACCCGACAGGGCCGCTCCTATAATTCACCCCTCCACTTT
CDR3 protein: CASSTRQGRSYNSPLHF

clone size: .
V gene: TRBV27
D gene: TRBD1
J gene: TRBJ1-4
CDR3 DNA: TGTGCCAGCAGTCCCGGACAGGGTAGTGAAAAACTGTTTTTT
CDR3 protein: CASSPGQGSEKLFF

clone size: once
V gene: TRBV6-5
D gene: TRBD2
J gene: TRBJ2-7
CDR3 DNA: TGTGCCAGCAACCCAACTAGCGCTCACTCCTACGAGCAGTACTTC
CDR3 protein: CASNPTSAHSYEQYF

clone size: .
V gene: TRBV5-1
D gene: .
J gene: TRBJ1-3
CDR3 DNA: TGCGCCAGCAGCTTTGGAGGGACTGGAGCTGGAAACACCATATATTTT
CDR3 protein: CASSFGGTGAGNTIYF

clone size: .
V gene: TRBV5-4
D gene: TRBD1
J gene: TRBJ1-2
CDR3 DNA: TGTGCCAGCAGCAAGGACAGGAACTATGGCTACACCTTC
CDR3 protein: CASSKDRNYGYTF

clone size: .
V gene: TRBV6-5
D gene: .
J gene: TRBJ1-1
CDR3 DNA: TGTGCCAGCAGTTACGGGGGGGGTACTGAAGCTTTCTTT
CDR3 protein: CASSYGGGTEAFF